The clone carrying this TCR beta chain was counted only a few times. As yet, its antigen is unknown. The V gene lost 3 bases and the J gene lost 2 bases, with 16 bases spanning the gap. The length of the CDR3 is 17 residues. Germline V lookup: CDR1 WNHNN, CDR2 SYGVQD (reference sequence). These data are taken from a study of T cell responses to AZD1222 COVID-19 vaccine. Study-level information: Some second doses came at about 4 weeks and others at about 12 weeks; these were pooled.

Only in-frame clones appear in the TCRdb table, and some are missing; sequencing was by immunoSEQ multiplex PCR. The sample lists 160,000 or so clones, roughly 90% occurring once. Study results and caveats: Just a handful of AZD1222 recipients tested seropositive at baseline. Spike-specific TCRs gained breadth and depth after people received two AZD1222 doses.

This sequence originates from an adult in good health. Sequenced here: peripheral blood, sampled on day 0 of AZD1222 vaccination. This rearrangement joins TRBV10-1 to TRBJ2-2, with D perhaps given as TRBD1 or TRBD2 (5 bases each). CDR3 in amino acids: CASSEKGVGHNTGELFF. DNA of the CDR3: TGCGCCAGCAGTGAAAAGGGAGTAGGACACAACACCGGGGAGCTGTTTTTT.